What follows are 9 T cell receptor beta chains derived from one specimen sequenced in a study of shared clonotypes between healthy human individuals. Method: immunoSEQ multiplex PCR; TCRdb's copy keeps in-frame clones and lacks some. This table has some 550,000 clones, 97% appearing once. Input material: naive CD4+ T cells sorted from blood. The subset was: CD45RA+ positively selected. The receptors come from a woman aged 30 to 39 in good health.

The gene calls are TRBV7-2 and TRBJ2-1; D unresolved. This CDR3 has 15 amino acids. Trimming shortened V by 5 bases and J by 0 bases, and 11 bases separated the two germline ends. The germline CDR1 and CDR2 sequences are SGHTA and FQGNSA. The CDR3 sequence is CASSDVVRSYNEQFF. In nucleotides, the CDR3 is TGTGCCAGCAGCGACGTAGTGCGCTCCTACAATGAGCAGTTCTTC.

The count of this clone is one. The chain is built from TRBV4-1 and TRBJ2-5; 9 bases fit TRBD1. V was pared by 4 bases and J by 2 bases, with 2 bases of the junction left unmatched. Germline V CDR1 and CDR2: MGHRA, YSYEKL. The CDR3 loop spans 14 amino acids. The CDR3 reads CASSLGTGQETQYF. The CDR3, as DNA: TGCGCCAGCAGCCTAGGGACAGGGCAAGAGACCCAGTACTTC.

The V and J genes are TRBV28 and TRBJ1-1; D gene unclear. The CDR3 has 15 residues. V shed 3 bases and J shed 6 bases, with 17 bases lying between them. In germline, CDR1 is MDHEN, CDR2 SYDVKM. The CDR3 region has the DNA TGTGCCAGCAGTTTGAGCGCGTTGGAGGGCGCTGAAGCTTTCTTT. It codes for CASSLSALEGAEAFF.

The chain joins TRBV19 to TRBJ2-1, with TRBD2 matching 10 bases. The CDR3 is 11 amino acids. In germline, CDR1 is LNHDA, CDR2 SQIVND (reference sequence). V lost 6 bases and J lost 14; bases outside the gene matches: 4. The CDR3 spells CASSKGTSEFF. In DNA form, the CDR3 reads TGTGCCAGTAGCAAAGGGACTAGCGAGTTCTTC.

The chain links TRBV5-4 to TRBJ2-1; 15 bases line up with TRBD2. The J segment lost 8 bases and the V segment lost 4 bases, leaving 10 bases of the junction unmatched. This CDR3 spans 17 amino acids. Germline loops: CDR1 SGHNT, CDR2 YYREEE (reference sequence). The CDR3 bases are TGTGCCAGCAGCCGGGGACTAGCGGGAGGTGGGGGAGATGAGCAGTTCTTC. Residues: CASSRGLAGGGGDEQFF. The whole variable domain, filled in from reference TRBV5-4 and TRBJ2-1, reads ETGVTQSPTHLIKTRGQQVTLRCSSQSGHNTVSWYQQALGQGPQFIFQYYREEENGRGNFPPRFSGLQFPNYSSELNVNALELDDSALYLCASSRGLAGGGGDEQFFGPGTRLTVL.

CDR3 in DNA: TGCGCCAGCAGCCAAGATAGAGCGGGAGGACTCTCCTACGAGCAGTACTTC. Amino acid sequence: CASSQDRAGGLSYEQYF. V is TRBV4-1 and J is TRBJ2-7; 9 bases map to TRBD2. The V and J ends lost 0 bases and 0 bases, in that order; junction bases with no gene match: 6. The CDR3 is 17 residues long. The V gene's germline CDR1 is MGHRA and CDR2 YSYEKL.

The rearrangement uses TRBV11-2 and TRBJ2-1; a weak D match, TRBD2 (6 bases). From germline, CDR1 is SGHAT and CDR2 FQNNGV. The germline V and J ends were trimmed by 1 base and 2 bases, with 12 bases remaining between them. The length of the CDR3 is 16 residues. The CDR3 DNA reads TGTGCCAGCAGCTTAGGACCAGCGGGTACCTACAATGAGCAGTTCTTC. It translates to CASSLGPAGTYNEQFF.

This chain uses TRBV7-9 with TRBJ1-2; D not certain. V was clipped by 5 bases and J by 6 bases, with 13 bases between them. This CDR3 spans 13 amino acids. Germline V lookup: CDR1 SEHNR, CDR2 FQNEAQ (reference sequence). The CDR3 DNA is TGTGCCAGCAGCCCCAGAGATGGGGATGGCTACACCTTC. Its protein is CASSPRDGDGYTF. Looking up the rest from reference TRBV7-9 and TRBJ1-2 gives the full variable domain: DTGVSQNPRHKITKRGQNVTFRCDPISEHNRLYWYRQTLGQGPEFLTYFQNEAQLEKSRLLSDRFSAERPKGSFSTLEIQRTEQGDSAMYLCASSPRDGDGYTFGSGTRLTVV.

This chain links TRBV4-1 with TRBJ2-5, with D possibly matching TRBD1 (5 bases). CDR3 length: 13 amino acids. With 1 base removed from V and 10 bases from J, the gap between germline ends came to 13 bases. Per germline, CDR1 MGHRA and CDR2 YSYEKL. The CDR3 coding sequence is TGCGCCAGCAGCCAAGCAGGGTGGGGCGTCCAGTACTTC. Encoded protein: CASSQAGWGVQYF.